Detailed here is one T cell receptor (beta chain). Antigen specificity is unknown. V was pared by 7 bases and J by 0 bases, with 13 bases between. The CDR3 is made up of 14 amino acids. Every TCR beta cDNA library bore unique molecular identifiers. T cells numbering about 0.9 to 11 million gave rise to roughly 0.5 million cDNA molecules. TCRdb reprocessed the PCR reads via MiXCR and lists one record per CDR3 protein. This table has hundreds of thousands of distinct CDR3 sequences, 59% appearing once. This record belongs to a study of post-analysis software for immune sequencing data. Findings of the study overall: Controls had significantly higher normalized Chao1 diversity than multiple sclerosis patients. Five or six TRBV segments, TRBV5-6, TRBV5-1 and TRBV20-1 among them, were found more frequent in patients than controls. Samples sharing a preparation batch grouped tightly together when assessed by F measure.

Sequencing was done on a sample of blood. This receptor was taken from a girl between 2 and 10 years old with multiple sclerosis. V gene TRBV12-3 or TRBV12-4 combines with J gene TRBJ2-7; the D gene is possibly TRBD2 (6 bases). CDR3 amino acids: CASKLASASYEQYF. The CDR3 DNA is TGTGCCAGCAAGTTAGCTAGCGCCTCCTACGAGCAGTACTTC.